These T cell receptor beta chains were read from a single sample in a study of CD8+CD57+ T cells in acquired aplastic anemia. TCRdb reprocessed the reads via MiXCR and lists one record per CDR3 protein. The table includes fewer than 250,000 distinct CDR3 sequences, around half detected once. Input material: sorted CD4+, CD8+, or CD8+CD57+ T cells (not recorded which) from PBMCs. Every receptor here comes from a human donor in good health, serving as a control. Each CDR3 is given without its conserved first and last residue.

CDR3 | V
SARDGLGAGTQY | TRBV20-1
ASSFRGRVQY | TRBV12-3/TRBV12-4
AISEIDRGYEQY | TRBV10-3
ASSTTPVTYEQY | TRBV12-3/TRBV12-4
ASSPQNEQY | TRBV7-2
ASSYGGPYT | TRBV7-9
ASSLMGQGFDEQF | TRBV7-3
ASSLWGGGGSPLH | TRBV7-3
ATSDRGEKLF | TRBV24-1
AISASVQETQY | TRBV10-3
ASSTAGGTYEQY | TRBV19
ATTGTGRYEQY | TRBV10-3
ASSQGPTSGLLGF | TRBV3-1
ASSFGEGVRKGQPQH | TRBV12-3/TRBV12-4
ASSVHGSPNSPLH | TRBV7-2